The clone carrying this T cell receptor beta chain has just a few counts. Its antigen is still unknown. This entry belongs to a study of cytomegalovirus exposure and HLA in healthy donors. General study results and limits: Rare sequences made up most TCRs, while some public TCRs were found in many donors. Sequences of the TCR beta chain were said to predict the HLA-A and HLA-B alleles of most subjects accurately.

Donors likely had unrecorded immune exposures despite being nominally healthy when sampled. The PCR contained 60 Vbeta and 13 Jbeta primers. Generated by immunoSEQ multiplex PCR, the TCRdb table keeps only in-frame clones and is missing some. Of about 140,000 clones listed, roughly two thirds were seen once; the top ten hold 1.3%. The CDR3 covers 15 residues. CDR1 is SGHRS, CDR2 YFSETQ, per germline. Trimming removed 0 bases from V and 2 bases from J, with 12 bases in between. This sequence joins TRBV5-1 and TRBJ2-7, with D perhaps matching TRBD2 (6 bases). The clonotype originates from a woman between 35 and 50 years old in good health and CMV-seronegative. Sequencing used PBMCs. The CDR3 is CASSLDAEGTYEQYF. As DNA, the CDR3 is TGCGCCAGCAGCTTGGACGCGGAGGGTACCTACGAGCAGTACTTC.